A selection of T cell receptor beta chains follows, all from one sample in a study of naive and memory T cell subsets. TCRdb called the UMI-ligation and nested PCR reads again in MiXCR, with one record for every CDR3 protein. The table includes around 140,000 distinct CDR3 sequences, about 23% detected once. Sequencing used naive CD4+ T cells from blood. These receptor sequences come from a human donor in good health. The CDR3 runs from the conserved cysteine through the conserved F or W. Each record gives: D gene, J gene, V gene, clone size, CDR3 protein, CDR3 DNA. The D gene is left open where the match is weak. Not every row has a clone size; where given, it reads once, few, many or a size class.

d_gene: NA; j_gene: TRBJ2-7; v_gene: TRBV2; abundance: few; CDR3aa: CASTPSYEQYF; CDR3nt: TGTGCCAGCACCCCATCCTACGAGCAGTACTTC
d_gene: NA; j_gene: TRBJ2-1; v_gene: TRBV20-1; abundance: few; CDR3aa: CSATRYNEQFF; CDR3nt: TGCAGTGCTACCAGGTACAATGAGCAGTTCTTC
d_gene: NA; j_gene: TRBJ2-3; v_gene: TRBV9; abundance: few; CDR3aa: CASSAFTDALSTDTQYF; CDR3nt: TGTGCCAGCAGCGCTTTCACAGATGCCCTAAGCACAGATACGCAGTATTTT
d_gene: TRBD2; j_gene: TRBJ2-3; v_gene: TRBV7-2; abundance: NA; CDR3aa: CASSLVPGLAQIDTQYF; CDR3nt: TGTGCCAGCAGCTTAGTGCCGGGACTAGCGCAAATTGATACGCAGTATTTT
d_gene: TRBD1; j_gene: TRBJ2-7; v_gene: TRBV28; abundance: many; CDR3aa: CASLGQGFAYEQYF; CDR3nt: TGTGCCAGCCTCGGACAGGGGTTTGCCTACGAGCAGTACTTC
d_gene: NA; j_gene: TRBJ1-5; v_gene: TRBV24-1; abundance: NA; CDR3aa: CATSDFRVRADQPQHF; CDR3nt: TGTGCCACCAGTGATTTCAGGGTCCGGGCCGATCAGCCCCAGCATTTT
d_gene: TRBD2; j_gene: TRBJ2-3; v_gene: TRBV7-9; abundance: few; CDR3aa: CASSSGGSGDTQYF; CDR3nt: TGTGCCAGCAGTTCGGGCGGGAGTGGAGATACGCAGTATTTT
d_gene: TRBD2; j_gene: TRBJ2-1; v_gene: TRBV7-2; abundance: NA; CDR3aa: CASSSGVAGSYNEQFF; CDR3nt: TGTGCCAGCAGCTCCGGGGTAGCGGGATCCTACAATGAGCAGTTCTTC
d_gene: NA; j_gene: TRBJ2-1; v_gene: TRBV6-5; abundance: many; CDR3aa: CASSYGRSSYNEQFF; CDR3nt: TGTGCCAGCAGTTACGGACGGAGCTCCTACAATGAGCAGTTCTTC
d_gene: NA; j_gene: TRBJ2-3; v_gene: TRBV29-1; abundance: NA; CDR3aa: CSVGLAAGADTQYF; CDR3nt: TGCAGCGTTGGTTTAGCCGCCGGGGCAGATACGCAGTATTTT
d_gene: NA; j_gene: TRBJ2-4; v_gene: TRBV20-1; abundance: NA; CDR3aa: CSAREGPGAGVTKNIQYF; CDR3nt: TGCAGTGCTAGAGAGGGCCCAGGCGCAGGGGTAACCAAAAACATTCAGTACTTC
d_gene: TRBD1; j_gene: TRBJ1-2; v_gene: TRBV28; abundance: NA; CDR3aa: CASSSPPPTGVYGYTF; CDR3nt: TGTGCCAGCAGTTCCCCCCCCCCGACAGGGGTCTATGGCTACACCTTC
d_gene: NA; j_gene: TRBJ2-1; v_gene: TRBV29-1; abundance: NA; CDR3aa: CSVAEGRSSYNEQFF; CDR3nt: TGCAGCGTTGCTGAAGGCAGAAGCTCCTACAATGAGCAGTTCTTC
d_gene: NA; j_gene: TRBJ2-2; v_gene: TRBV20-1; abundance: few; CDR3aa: CSARVGDPNTGELFF; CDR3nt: TGCAGTGCTAGAGTGGGGGACCCCAACACCGGGGAGCTGTTTTTT
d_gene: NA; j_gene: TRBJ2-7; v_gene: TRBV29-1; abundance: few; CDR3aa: CSVSEGAYEQYF; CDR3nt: TGCAGCGTTTCCGAGGGCGCCTACGAGCAGTACTTC
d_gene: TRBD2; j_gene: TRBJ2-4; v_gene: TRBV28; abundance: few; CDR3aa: CASMSPPGLAYF; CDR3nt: TGTGCCAGCATGTCGCCACCGGGACTAGCGTACTTC
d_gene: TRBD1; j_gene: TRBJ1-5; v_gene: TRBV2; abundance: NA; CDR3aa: CASSGDRDRANQPQHF; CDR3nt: TGTGCCAGCAGTGGGGACCGGGACAGGGCGAATCAGCCCCAGCATTTT
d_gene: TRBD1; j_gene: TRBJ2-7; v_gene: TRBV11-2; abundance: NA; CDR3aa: CASSFSGQGTSYEQYF; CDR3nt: TGTGCCAGCAGCTTTTCTGGACAGGGGACTTCCTACGAGCAGTACTTC
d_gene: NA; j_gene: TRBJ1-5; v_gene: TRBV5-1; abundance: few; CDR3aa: CASSLGSGAQPQHF; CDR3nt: TGCGCCAGCAGCTTGGGTAGCGGGGCCCAGCCCCAGCATTTT
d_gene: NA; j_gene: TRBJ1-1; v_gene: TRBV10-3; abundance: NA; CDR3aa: CATWRTAGTEAFF; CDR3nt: TGTGCCACGTGGAGGACAGCAGGCACTGAAGCTTTCTTT
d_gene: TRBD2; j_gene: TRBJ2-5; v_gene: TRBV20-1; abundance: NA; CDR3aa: CSARGGTIQQETQYF; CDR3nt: TGCAGTGCTAGAGGGGGGACTATTCAACAAGAGACCCAGTACTTC
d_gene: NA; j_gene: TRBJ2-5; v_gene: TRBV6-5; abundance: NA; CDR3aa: CASSKTAFPQETQYF; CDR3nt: TGTGCCAGCAGTAAGACAGCCTTTCCTCAAGAGACCCAGTACTTC
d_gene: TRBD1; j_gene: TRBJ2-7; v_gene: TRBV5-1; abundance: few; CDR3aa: CASSKRQGAYDEQYF; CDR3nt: TGCGCCAGCAGCAAAAGACAGGGGGCGTATGACGAGCAGTACTTC
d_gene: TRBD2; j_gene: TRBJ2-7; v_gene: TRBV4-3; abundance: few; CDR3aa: CASSHYPVLAGNIYEQYF; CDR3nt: TGCGCCAGCAGCCACTATCCGGTATTAGCGGGTAACATCTACGAGCAGTACTTC
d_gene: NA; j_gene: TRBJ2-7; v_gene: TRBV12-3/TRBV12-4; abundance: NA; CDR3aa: CASSFRSASYEQYF; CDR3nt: TGTGCCAGCAGTTTTCGTTCAGCCTCCTACGAGCAGTACTTC
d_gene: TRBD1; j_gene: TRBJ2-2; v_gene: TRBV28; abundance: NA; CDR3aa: CASIRQGAAGELFF; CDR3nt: TGTGCCAGCATCCGTCAGGGGGCGGCCGGGGAGCTGTTTTTT
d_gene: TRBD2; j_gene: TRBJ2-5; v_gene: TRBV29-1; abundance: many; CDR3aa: CSVGASGETQYF; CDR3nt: TGCAGCGTTGGGGCTAGCGGAGAGACCCAGTACTTC
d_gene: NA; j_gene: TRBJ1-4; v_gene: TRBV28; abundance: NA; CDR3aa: CASSQTRTGRRSEKLFF; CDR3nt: TGTGCCAGTTCCCAGACCAGAACGGGCCGGAGAAGTGAAAAACTGTTTTTT
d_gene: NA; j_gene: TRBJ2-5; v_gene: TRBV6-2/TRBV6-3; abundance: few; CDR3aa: CASSLLYQETQYF; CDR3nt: TGTGCCAGCAGTTTATTGTACCAAGAGACCCAGTACTTC
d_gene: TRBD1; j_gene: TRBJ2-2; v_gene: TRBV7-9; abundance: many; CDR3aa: CASSPWSARGSTGELFF; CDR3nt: TGTGCCAGCAGCCCATGGTCCGCCAGGGGGTCGACCGGGGAGCTGTTTTTT
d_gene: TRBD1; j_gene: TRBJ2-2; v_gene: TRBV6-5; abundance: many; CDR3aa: CASTPRGLQGVGELFF; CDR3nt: TGTGCCAGCACCCCTCGAGGGCTACAGGGGGTAGGGGAGCTGTTTTTT
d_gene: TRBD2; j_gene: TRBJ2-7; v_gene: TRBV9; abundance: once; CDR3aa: CASSAGLELYEQYF; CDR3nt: TGTGCCAGCAGCGCGGGACTAGAACTGTACGAGCAGTACTTC
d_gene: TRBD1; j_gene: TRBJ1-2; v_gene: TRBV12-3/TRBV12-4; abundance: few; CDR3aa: CASSRDSWVYGYTF; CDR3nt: TGTGCCAGCAGTCGGGACAGTTGGGTCTATGGCTACACCTTC
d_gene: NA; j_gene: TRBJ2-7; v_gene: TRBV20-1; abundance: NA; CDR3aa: CSATSTIGRSSYEQYF; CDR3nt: TGCAGTGCGACCTCGACTATCGGCAGGAGCTCCTACGAGCAGTACTTC
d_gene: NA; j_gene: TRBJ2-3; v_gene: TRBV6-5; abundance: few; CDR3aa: CASSYTGSTDTQYF; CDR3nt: TGTGCCAGCAGTTATACAGGGAGTACAGATACGCAGTATTTT
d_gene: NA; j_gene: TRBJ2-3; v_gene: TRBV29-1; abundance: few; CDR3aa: CSTGGQRDTQYF; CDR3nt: TGCAGCACCGGGGGACAGAGAGATACGCAGTATTTT
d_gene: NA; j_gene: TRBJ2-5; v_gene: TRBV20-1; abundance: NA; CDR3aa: CSARDLAGMETQYF; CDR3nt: TGCAGTGCTAGAGATCTTGCCGGGATGGAGACCCAGTACTTC
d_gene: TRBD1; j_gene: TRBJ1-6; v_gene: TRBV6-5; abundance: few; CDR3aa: CASSYDRDSPLHF; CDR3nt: TGTGCCAGCAGTTACGACAGGGATTCACCCCTCCACTTT
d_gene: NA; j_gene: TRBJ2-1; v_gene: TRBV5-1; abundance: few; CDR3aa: CASSLLAANEQFF; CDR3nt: TGCGCCAGCAGCTTGTTAGCCGCCAATGAGCAGTTCTTC
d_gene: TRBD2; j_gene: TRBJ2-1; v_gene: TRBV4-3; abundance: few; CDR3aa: CASNLSGLAGDEQFF; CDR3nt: TGCGCCAGCAACCTCTCTGGGCTAGCGGGAGATGAGCAGTTCTTC
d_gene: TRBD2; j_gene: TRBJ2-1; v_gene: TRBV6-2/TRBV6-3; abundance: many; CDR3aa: CASSFGGRMYNEQFF; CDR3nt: TGTGCCAGCAGTTTCGGCGGGAGAATGTACAATGAGCAGTTCTTC
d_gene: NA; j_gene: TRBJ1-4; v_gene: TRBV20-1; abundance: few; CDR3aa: CSARDQGEKLFF; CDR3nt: TGCAGTGCTAGAGATCAAGGCGAAAAACTGTTTTTT
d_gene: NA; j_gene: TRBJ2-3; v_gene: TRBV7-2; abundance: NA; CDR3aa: CASSSFSTNTQYF; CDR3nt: TGTGCCAGCAGCTCCTTCTCAACAAATACGCAGTATTTT
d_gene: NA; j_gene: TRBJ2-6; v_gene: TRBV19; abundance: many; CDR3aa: CASSMITSAGANVLTF; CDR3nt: TGTGCCAGTAGTATGATTACCTCGGCCGGGGCCAACGTCCTGACTTTC
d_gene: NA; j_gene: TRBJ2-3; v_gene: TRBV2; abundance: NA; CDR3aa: CASRPRSTDTQYF; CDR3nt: TGTGCCAGCCGGCCTAGGAGCACAGATACGCAGTATTTT